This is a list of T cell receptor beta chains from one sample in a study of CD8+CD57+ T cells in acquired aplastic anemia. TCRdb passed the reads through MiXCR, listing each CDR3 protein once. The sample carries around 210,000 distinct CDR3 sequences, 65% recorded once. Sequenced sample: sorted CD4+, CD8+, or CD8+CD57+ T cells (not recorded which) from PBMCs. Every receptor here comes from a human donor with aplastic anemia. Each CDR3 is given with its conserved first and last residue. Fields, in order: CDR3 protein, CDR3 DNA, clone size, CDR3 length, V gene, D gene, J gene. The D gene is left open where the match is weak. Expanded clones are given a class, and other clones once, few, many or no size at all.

CASSEQLFSTDTQYF	TGTGCCAGCAGCGAACAGTTATTTAGCACAGATACGCAGTATTTT	many	15	TRBV9	-	TRBJ2-3
CASSVDSPGTQYF	TGTGCCAGCAGCGTAGACAGTCCCGGGACCCAGTACTTC	-	13	TRBV9	-	TRBJ2-5
CASSGQGASTYEQYF	TGTGCCAGCAGTGGTCAGGGGGCTAGTACCTACGAGCAGTACTTC	few	15	TRBV12-3/TRBV12-4	TRBD1	TRBJ2-7
CASSLTPVNNEQFF	TGCGCCAGCAGCTTAACACCCGTGAACAATGAGCAGTTCTTC	-	14	TRBV5-1	-	TRBJ2-1
CASHRAGTANGYTF	TGCGCCAGCCACCGGGCCGGGACGGCGAATGGCTACACCTTC	-	14	TRBV10-2	-	TRBJ1-2
CASSYSQGTQETQYF	TGTGCCAGCAGTTACTCCCAGGGCACCCAAGAGACCCAGTACTTC	-	15	TRBV6-5	-	TRBJ2-5
CSARMDRVYGYTF	TGCAGTGCTCGAATGGACAGGGTTTATGGCTACACCTTC	-	13	TRBV20-1	TRBD1	TRBJ1-2
CASSLDTATNNQPQHF	TGTGCCAGCAGCTTAGACACAGCCACCAACAATCAGCCCCAGCATTTT	many	16	TRBV7-2	-	TRBJ1-5
CATSQHSGLAGTQFF	TGTGCCACCAGTCAACACTCGGGACTAGCGGGAACGCAGTTCTTC	-	15	TRBV24-1	TRBD2	TRBJ2-1
CASSLWRVSYNEQFF	TGTGCCAGCAGCTTATGGAGGGTCTCCTACAATGAGCAGTTCTTC	once	15	TRBV7-2	-	TRBJ2-1
CASSLASTTGYSNQPQHF	TGTGCCAGCAGCTTAGCCTCGACGACAGGCTATAGCAATCAGCCCCAGCATTTT	-	18	TRBV7-2	-	TRBJ1-5
CASRDRGQGEKLFF	TGTGCCAGCCGGGACAGGGGGCAGGGAGAAAAACTGTTTTTT	-	14	TRBV19	TRBD1	TRBJ1-4
CASIAGVTDTQYF	TGTGCCAGCATTGCGGGAGTAACAGATACGCAGTATTTT	-	13	TRBV2	TRBD2	TRBJ2-3
CSARPTDPQGAGSKNIQYF	TGCAGTGCTCGCCCGACAGATCCTCAGGGGGCTGGGTCCAAAAACATTCAGTACTTC	many	19	TRBV20-1	TRBD1	TRBJ2-4
CASSEIKDSEKLFF	TGTGCCAGCAGTGAGATCAAGGATAGTGAAAAACTGTTTTTT	once	14	TRBV25-1	-	TRBJ1-4
CASSLGTDTEAFF	TGTGCCAGCAGCTTGGGAACAGACACTGAAGCTTTCTTT	-	13	TRBV7-9	-	TRBJ1-1
CASSWRGQPQETQYF	TGTGCCAGCAGCTGGAGGGGACAGCCCCAAGAGACCCAGTACTTC	few	15	TRBV7-8	-	TRBJ2-5
CAISEGKLLPSGNTIYF	TGTGCCATCAGTGAGGGGAAACTCCTGCCCTCTGGAAACACCATATATTTT	-	17	TRBV10-3	-	TRBJ1-3
CASSTTGGHRGTDTQYF	TGTGCCAGCAGTACTACAGGGGGTCATCGGGGCACAGATACGCAGTATTTT	-	17	TRBV28	TRBD1	TRBJ2-3
CASSEYAGANSPLHF	TGTGCCAGCAGTGAATATGCGGGGGCTAATTCACCCCTCCACTTT	-	15	TRBV25-1	-	TRBJ1-6
CSVEDKFGLADNEQFF	TGCAGCGTTGAAGATAAATTCGGGCTAGCGGACAATGAGCAGTTCTTC	-	16	TRBV29-1	TRBD2	TRBJ2-1
CASRQGSYEQYF	TGTGCCAGCAGGCAGGGCTCCTACGAGCAGTACTTC	-	12	TRBV10-3	-	TRBJ2-7
CASSTYRNTEAFF	TGTGCCAGCAGCACCTACAGGAACACTGAAGCTTTCTTT	-	13	TRBV7-6	-	TRBJ1-1
CASSLELGGKYEQYF	TGTGCCAGCAGCTTAGAGCTAGGAGGGAAGTATGAGCAGTACTTC	-	15	TRBV7-8	-	TRBJ2-7
CASTLRTGGDEQFF	TGTGCCAGCACCCTGCGGACAGGGGGCGATGAGCAGTTCTTC	-	14	TRBV5-6	TRBD1	TRBJ2-1
CSASRASGDQETQYF	TGCAGTGCTAGTCGGGCTAGCGGAGACCAAGAGACCCAGTACTTC	once	15	TRBV20-1	TRBD2	TRBJ2-5
CSARDLTSGRNYSEQFF	TGCAGTGCTAGAGACCTTACGAGCGGGAGGAACTACAGTGAGCAGTTCTTC	-	17	TRBV20-1	TRBD2	TRBJ2-1
CASSSPPGQHYTF	TGTGCCAGCAGCTCACCACCGGGACAGCACTACACCTTC	once	13	TRBV7-6	TRBD1	TRBJ1-2
CAISEPETGFEQFF	TGTGCCATCAGTGAGCCGGAGACAGGGTTCGAGCAGTTCTTC	-	14	TRBV10-3	TRBD1	TRBJ2-1
CASREEYNEQFF	TGTGCCAGCAGAGAAGAATACAATGAGCAGTTCTTC	-	12	TRBV2	-	TRBJ2-1
CASSDDPGRLNTEAFF	TGTGCCAGCAGCGACGACCCGGGGCGCCTGAACACTGAAGCTTTCTTT	-	16	TRBV9	-	TRBJ1-1
CASRPQGDEQYF	TGTGCCAGCAGGCCACAGGGCGACGAGCAGTACTTC	-	12	TRBV2	-	TRBJ2-7
CSAADRLNTEAFF	TGCAGTGCTGCCGACAGACTGAACACTGAAGCTTTCTTT	few	13	TRBV20-1	-	TRBJ1-1
CATGQPQETQYF	TGTGCCACCGGACAGCCGCAAGAGACCCAGTACTTC	-	12	TRBV2	-	TRBJ2-5
CAWSWGSQETQYF	TGTGCCTGGAGTTGGGGCTCACAAGAGACCCAGTACTTC	few	13	TRBV30	-	TRBJ2-5
CASSQTGATDTQYF	TGCGCCAGCAGCCAAACTGGCGCCACAGATACGCAGTATTTT	-	14	TRBV5-1	-	TRBJ2-3
CASSYSTGPEDGYTF	TGTGCCAGCAGTTACTCTACGGGCCCAGAAGATGGCTACACCTTC	-	15	TRBV6-5	-	TRBJ1-2
CASTWGLAGVREQFF	TGTGCCAGCACCTGGGGACTAGCGGGAGTGCGTGAGCAGTTCTTC	-	15	TRBV11-3	TRBD2	TRBJ2-1
CASSQSPTNSPLHF	TGTGCCAGTAGTCAATCCCCGACAAATTCACCCCTCCACTTT	-	14	TRBV19	-	TRBJ1-6
CSVGLQAQNTEAFF	TGCAGCGTTGGGCTCCAGGCCCAGAACACTGAAGCTTTCTTT	few	14	TRBV29-1	-	TRBJ1-1